This T cell receptor (beta chain) emerged from a study of blood T cell repertoires in COVID-19. Study information: Acute-phase and convalescent COVID-19 samples originated in the United States, Italy and Spain. Nucleic acid was either cDNA or gDNA, and it came from T cells, B-cell-depleted T cells, or PBMCs.

Profiling relied on immunoSEQ multiplex PCR, and the TCRdb table lists in-frame clones only, not all of them. The top ten clones hold roughly 5% of a sample with about 220,000 clones, around four fifths of them seen once. The sequenced sample was peripheral blood. The receptor comes from a woman between 55 and 75 years old who had recovered from COVID-19.

The CDR3 nucleotides are TGTGCCATCAGTGAGAACACCGCAGGGGTCTATAATTCACCCCTCCACTTT. The encoded protein is CAISENTAGVYNSPLHF. J is TRBJ1-6 and V is TRBV10-3; TRBD1 might be the D (6 bases). Germline V CDR1 and CDR2: ENHRY, SYGVKD. Trimming stripped 2 bases from V and 3 bases from J, with 14 bases between. The CDR3 is made up of 17 amino acids.